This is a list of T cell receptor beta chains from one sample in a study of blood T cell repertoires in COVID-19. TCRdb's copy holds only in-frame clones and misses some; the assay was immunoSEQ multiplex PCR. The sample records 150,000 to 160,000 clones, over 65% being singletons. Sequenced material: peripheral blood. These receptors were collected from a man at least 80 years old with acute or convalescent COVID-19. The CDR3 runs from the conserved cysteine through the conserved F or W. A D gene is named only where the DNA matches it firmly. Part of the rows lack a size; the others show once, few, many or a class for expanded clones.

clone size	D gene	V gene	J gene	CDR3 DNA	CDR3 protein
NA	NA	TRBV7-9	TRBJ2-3	TGTGCCAGCAGCTTAGGAGGTTCGGATACGCAGTATTTT	CASSLGGSDTQYF
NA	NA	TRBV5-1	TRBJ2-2	TGCGCCAGCAGCTTGCTGCAGGTTGGTTCCGGGGAGCTGTTTTTT	CASSLLQVGSGELFF
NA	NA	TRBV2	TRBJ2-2	TGTGCCAGCAGTGTAGCTAGTTATGGCGGGGAGCTGTTTTTT	CASSVASYGGELFF
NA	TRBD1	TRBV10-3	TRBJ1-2	TGTGCCATCACGGACAGGCCCTTCGATGGCTACACCTTC	CAITDRPFDGYTF
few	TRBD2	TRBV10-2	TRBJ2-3	TGCGCCAGCAGCCGGACTAGCGGGGGGAGCACAGATACGCAGTATTTT	CASSRTSGGSTDTQYF
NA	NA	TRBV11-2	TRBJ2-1	TGTGCCAGCAGCTTAGGTACTAGCCTTTCGGATGAGCAGTTCTTC	CASSLGTSLSDEQFF
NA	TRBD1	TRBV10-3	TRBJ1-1	TGTGCCATCAGGGGACAGGAGAACACTGAAGCTTTCTTT	CAIRGQENTEAFF
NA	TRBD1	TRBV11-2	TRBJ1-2	TGTGCCAGCAGCGGGATGGGACAGGGCTATGGCTACACCTTC	CASSGMGQGYGYTF
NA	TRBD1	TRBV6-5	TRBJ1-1	TGTGCCAGCAGCCCCCAGGGGGTGAACACTGAAGCTTTCTTT	CASSPQGVNTEAFF
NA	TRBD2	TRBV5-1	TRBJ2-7	TGCGCCAGCAGTTCGGGGGGCGAGCAGTACTTC	CASSSGGEQYF
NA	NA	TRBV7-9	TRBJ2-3	TGTGCCAGCAGCCCCGACAGGCGGTTCACAGATACGCAGTATTTT	CASSPDRRFTDTQYF
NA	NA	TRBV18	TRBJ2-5	TGTGCCAGCTCACCCCGGGTAGGACAAGAGACCCAGTACTTC	CASSPRVGQETQYF
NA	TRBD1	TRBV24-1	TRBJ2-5	TGTGCCACCAGTGATTCCCGGGACAGGGGGCTGGGAGGGACCCAGTACTTC	CATSDSRDRGLGGTQYF
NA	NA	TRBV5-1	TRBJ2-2	TGCGCCAGCAGCTTGGGACAAGTTAACACCGGGGAGCTGTTTTTT	CASSLGQVNTGELFF
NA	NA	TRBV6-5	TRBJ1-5	TGTGCCAGCAGTTCCTCCATTAATCAGCCCCAGCATTTT	CASSSSINQPQHF
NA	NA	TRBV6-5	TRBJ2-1	TGTGCCAGCAGTCGACTAACCATTAACAATGAGCAGTTCTTC	CASSRLTINNEQFF
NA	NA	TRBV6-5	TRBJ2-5	TGTGCCAGCAGTTACTCAGCCAGGGGGGAACAGACCCAGTACTTC	CASSYSARGEQTQYF
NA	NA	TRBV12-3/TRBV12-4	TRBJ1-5	TGTGCCAGCAGTTTTGGCAAACAGCCCCAGCATTTT	CASSFGKQPQHF
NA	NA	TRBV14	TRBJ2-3	TGTGCCAGCAGCCGGTCCGGGACTGGGACGCAGTATTTT	CASSRSGTGTQYF
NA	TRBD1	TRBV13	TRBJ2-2	TGTGCCAGCAGCCAGGGGGTATCGAACACCGGGGAGCTGTTTTTT	CASSQGVSNTGELFF
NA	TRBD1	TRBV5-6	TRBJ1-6	TGTGCCAGCAGCTGGGACAGGGGGCGCCGAGATCCAGAGCCCCTCCACTTT	CASSWDRGRRDPEPLHF
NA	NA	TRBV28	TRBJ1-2	TGTGCCAGCAGACAGATTTCTAACTATGGCTACACCTTC	CASRQISNYGYTF
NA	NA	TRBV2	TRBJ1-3	TGTGCCAGCAACGAGGAAGTGGTGGTAGGAAACACCATATATTTT	CASNEEVVVGNTIYF
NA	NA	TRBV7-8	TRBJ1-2	TGTGCCAGCAGCTCAGGGGCCTATGGCTACACCTTC	CASSSGAYGYTF
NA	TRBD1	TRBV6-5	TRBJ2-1	TGTGCCAGCAGCCTCTACGGGACAGGCAATGAGCAGTTCTTC	CASSLYGTGNEQFF
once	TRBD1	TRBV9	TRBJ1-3	TGTGCCAGCAGCTTTAGGACAGGGGGCTTATCCTCGGGAAACACCATATATTTT	CASSFRTGGLSSGNTIYF
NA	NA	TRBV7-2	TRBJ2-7	TGTGCCAGCAGCCAACAGCCCCTTACGCGGGTGGCCTACGAGCAGTACTTC	CASSQQPLTRVAYEQYF
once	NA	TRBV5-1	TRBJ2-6	TGCGCCAGCAGCTTGGGAGTTCAGGGGATGCGCTCTGGGGCCAACGTCCTGACTTTC	CASSLGVQGMRSGANVLTF
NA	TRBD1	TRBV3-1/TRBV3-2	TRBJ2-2	TGTGCCAGCAGACAGGACAGGCAAGGCGGGGAGCTGTTTTTT	CASRQDRQGGELFF
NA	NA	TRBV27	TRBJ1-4	TGTGCCAGCAGCCCGGTATGGGGCACGGCAACTAATGAAAAACTGTTTTTT	CASSPVWGTATNEKLFF
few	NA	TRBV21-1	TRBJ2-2	TGTGCCAGCAGCAAAGCTGGTGGACAGGGTGCCTCCGGGGAGCTGTTTTTT	CASSKAGGQGASGELFF
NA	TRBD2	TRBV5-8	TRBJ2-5	TGTGCCAGCAGCCCCCCCGCGGGGGGGCGAGAGACCCAGTACTTC	CASSPPAGGRETQYF
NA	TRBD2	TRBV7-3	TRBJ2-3	TGTGCCAGCAGCTCCTCGGGGGGGCCAGATACGCAGTATTTT	CASSSSGGPDTQYF
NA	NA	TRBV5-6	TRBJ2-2	TGTGCCAGCAGCTTGGCCATGGGAACAGGGCAGGCGGGGGAGCTGTTTTTT	CASSLAMGTGQAGELFF
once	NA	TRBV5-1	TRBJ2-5	TGCGCCAGCAGCTTGGGTTGGGGAGAAGAGACCCAGTACTTC	CASSLGWGEETQYF
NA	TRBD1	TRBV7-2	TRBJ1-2	TGTGCCAGCAGCCCGCTCTCGACCGGGACAGGGGGTGGAGGCTACACCTTC	CASSPLSTGTGGGGYTF
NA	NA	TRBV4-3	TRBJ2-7	TGCGCCAGCAGCCAAGATTTTGCGGGTGGTTTGCGTTGGGGCTACGAGCAGTACTTC	CASSQDFAGGLRWGYEQYF
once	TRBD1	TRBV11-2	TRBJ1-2	TGTGCCAGCAGCTTAGGTGACAGGGCGTATGGCTACACCTTC	CASSLGDRAYGYTF
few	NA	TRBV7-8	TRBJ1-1	TGTGCCAGCAGCTTATTTGCAGGAATGAACACTGAAGCTTTCTTT	CASSLFAGMNTEAFF
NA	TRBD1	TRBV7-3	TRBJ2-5	TGTGCCAGCAGCCGACAGGGGGCCCAAGAGACCCAGTACTTC	CASSRQGAQETQYF